This T cell receptor beta chain was retrieved from a study of shared clonotypes between healthy human individuals. Study information: Donors had three CD4 naive, three CD4 memory, two CD8 naive and one CD8 memory plate apiece.

CD45RO-negative cells were positively selected for CCR7, leaving out terminally differentiated effector memory CD45RA+ cells. Study conclusions and caveats: Generation of non-shared clonotypes was less probable than generation of clonotypes shared by all four donors. The low donor count limited represented genetic and exposure-history diversity. Naive subsets tended to show greater estimated richness than memory subsets.

Assay used: immunoSEQ multiplex PCR; TCRdb lists only in-frame clones, some missing. The sample has around 2,100,000 clones; over 85% are singletons. J was trimmed by 5 bases and V by 2 bases; bases with no gene match: 8. Germline values: CDR1 SGDLS, CDR2 YYNGEE. This CDR3 is 16 amino acids long. About this clone itself: Its specificity is unknown. This CDR3 is also generated by other DNA sequences in the sample.

The gene calls are TRBV9 and TRBJ2-5, with 11 bases that match TRBD2. The clonotype originates from a young man in good health. The specimen was naive CD8+ T cells sorted from blood. DNA for the CDR3: TGTGCCAGCAGCGTGGGGACTAGCGGCGTCGGGGAGACCCAGTACTTC. Residues: CASSVGTSGVGETQYF.